Below, 5 T cell receptor beta chains from the same sample are listed, as sequenced in a study of response to subunit inactivated influenza vaccine. MiXCR was run by TCRdb on the RT-PCR reads, yielding one entry per CDR3 protein. The data show about 620,000 distinct CDR3 sequences, about 11% seen once. This sample was also put to use in a study of T cells expressing NK-cell markers. From that paper: Generation of TCR beta cDNA was performed by 5'RACE template switching incorporating UMIs.

This specimen consisted of PBMCs from blood, obtained on the day of vaccination. The receptor source for this set is a man aged 45-65 years who received an inactivated influenza vaccine.

This clonotype was seen at least ten times. The V gene is TRBV12-3 or TRBV12-4, the J gene TRBJ2-2, with D possibly being TRBD1 (6 bases). There are 16 residues in the CDR3. The germline V and J ends were trimmed by 3 bases and 0 bases, with 11 bases remaining between them. Here the CDR3 DNA reads TGTGCCAGCAGTTTCGCACAGGGTGCGAACACCGGGGAGCTGTTTTTT. Protein sequence: CASSFAQGANTGELFF.

This clonotype has only a few counts. The chain joins TRBV12-3 or TRBV12-4 to TRBJ2-1, with 7 bases lining up with TRBD1. V shed 5 bases, J shed 4 bases, and the junction held 8 bases outside the gene matches. The length of the CDR3 is 15 residues. The CDR3 DNA is TGTGCCAGCAGTCCAGGGACAGCACCTTACAATGAGCAGTTCTTC. Its translation is CASSPGTAPYNEQFF.

In its sample, this clonotype was seen many times. V is TRBV27 and J is TRBJ2-7; 7 bases are a match to TRBD1. CDR3 length: 14 residues. The junction had 7 bases not matched to a gene; V was cut back by 4 bases and J by 4 bases. Germline loops: CDR1 MNHEY, CDR2 SMNVEV (reference sequence). Here the CDR3 DNA reads TGTGCCAGCAGTTCCGGGACAGAGGTTTACGAGCAGTACTTC. As protein: CASSSGTEVYEQYF.

The chain is built from TRBV5-1 and TRBJ2-3; tentatively, D is TRBD1 or TRBD2 (5 bases each). Trimming pared 2 bases from V and 0 bases from J, leaving 10 bases between. Germline CDR1 reads SGHRS; CDR2 reads YFSETQ. The CDR3 consists of 15 residues. The CDR3 protein is CASSLLRDSTDTQYF. The CDR3 coding sequence is TGCGCCAGCAGCTTACTTCGGGACAGCACAGATACGCAGTATTTT.

V gene TRBV7-2 combines with J gene TRBJ2-1, with D possibly TRBD2 on 6 matching bases. There are 11 residues in the CDR3. The V gene's germline CDR1 is SGHTA and CDR2 FQGNSA. Trimming took 4 bases from V and 9 from J, leaving 7 bases between them. In DNA form, the CDR3 reads TGTGCCAGCAGCTCGGGACTTGAGCAGTTCTTC. Amino acid sequence: CASSSGLEQFF.